The 20 T cell receptor beta chains given below trace back to one sample, sequenced in a study of cytomegalovirus exposure and HLA in healthy donors. This PCR relied on a set of 60 Vbeta primers and 13 Jbeta primers. Using immunoSEQ multiplex PCR, the repertoire was profiled, and TCRdb retains in-frame clones only, with some absent. In the table there are 100,000 to 150,000 clones, 8.9% of which are singletons. The specimen was PBMCs. The receptors were gathered from a woman aged 40-49 years in good health and CMV-seropositive.

The CDR3 sequence: CASSLGQGEQFF. CDR3 nucleotide sequence: TGTGCCAGCAGCTTGGGACAGGGCGAGCAGTTCTTC. The chain couples TRBV5-5 to TRBJ2-1; 7 nucleotides match TRBD1. With V trimmed by 0 bases and J by 10 bases, 1 base remained unmatched. Germline loops: CDR1 SGHKS, CDR2 YYEKEE (reference sequence). CDR3 length equals 12 residues.

This clone was picked up a small number of times. CDR3 region: CASSSTDSLNQPQHF. In DNA, the CDR3 is TGTGCCAGCAGTTCAACCGATTCTCTAAATCAGCCCCAGCATTTT. The gene calls are TRBV27 and TRBJ1-5; no clear D gene. V lost 4 bases to trimming and J lost 4 bases, with 14 bases between them. The germline V gene encodes CDR1 MNHEY and CDR2 SMNVEV (reference sequence). This CDR3 spans 15 amino acids.

Details on this clone: The junction departs from the called germline gene at one end, perhaps through a read error. The CDR3 DNA reads as TGTGCCAGCAGTGAAGCCTTAAGGGAGGTTTTT. Its translation: CASSEALREVF. V gene TRBV6-1 combines with J gene TRBJ1-4; D ambiguous. CDR1 and CDR2 from the germline V gene are MNHNS and SASEGT. The CDR3 extends over 11 amino acids.

The chain links TRBV11-2 to TRBJ2-5; 9 bases fit TRBD2. Germline CDR1 is SGHAT and CDR2 is FQNNGV. The CDR3 is made up of 17 amino acids. V shed 2 bases, J shed 0 bases, and the junction held 7 bases outside the gene matches. The CDR3 reads CASSLIWASGDQETQYF. In DNA form, the CDR3 reads TGTGCCAGCAGCTTAATCTGGGCTAGCGGGGACCAAGAGACCCAGTACTTC.

This sequence joins TRBV5-6 and TRBJ2-2; D gene unclear. There are 16 residues in the CDR3. Trimming took off 0 bases at V and 2 bases at J, with 11 bases between the two ends. The germline CDR1 and CDR2 sequences are SGHDT and YYEEEE. The CDR3 DNA reads as TGTGCCAGCAGCTTGGCGGTCAGGATAAACACCGGGGAGCTGTTTTTT. Translating it yields CASSLAVRINTGELFF. The variable domain in full, with the rest retrieved from reference TRBV5-6 and TRBJ2-2, is DAGVTQSPTHLIKTRGQQVTLRCSPKSGHDTVSWYQQALGQGPQFIFQYYEEEERQRGNFPDRFSGHQFPNYSSELNVNALLLGDSALYLCASSLAVRINTGELFFGEGSRLTVL.

Notes on this clone: The sample has other DNA sequences that encode this CDR3 too. This chain joins TRBV5-6 and TRBJ1-2; D uncertain. This CDR3 contains 13 residues. The V gene's germline CDR1 is SGHDT and CDR2 YYEEEE. The V end lost 1 base, the J end lost 6 bases, and 10 bases lay between the germline ends. The CDR3 sequence: CASSLFRRDGYTF. The CDR3 coding sequence is TGTGCCAGCAGCTTGTTCAGGAGGGATGGCTACACCTTC.

The V and J genes are TRBV7-9 and TRBJ1-1; TRBD1 matches 7 bases. V shed 5 bases, J shed 1 base, and the junction held 10 bases outside the gene matches. The CDR3 spans 16 residues. The V gene's germline CDR1 is SEHNR and CDR2 FQNEAQ (reference sequence). CDR3 region: CASSPNSGTANTEAFF. Written as DNA, the CDR3 is TGTGCCAGCAGCCCTAACTCCGGGACAGCGAACACTGAAGCTTTCTTT.

This clone showed up just a few times. This sequence joins TRBV9 and TRBJ1-4; TRBD1 matches at 11 bases. The germline gives CDR1 SGDLS, CDR2 YYNGEE. The junction had 9 bases not matched to a gene; V was cut back by 4 bases and J by 7 bases. The CDR3 runs to 16 residues. CDR3 DNA sequence: TGTGCCAGCAGCCTCCTTTCCGGGACAGGGGGTGAAAAACTGTTTTTT. Translated: CASSLLSGTGGEKLFF.

In this sample, this clone turned up a few times. V gene TRBV7-9 combines with J gene TRBJ1-5; TRBD1 is a possible D gene (5 bases). Per the germline V gene, CDR1 is SEHNR and CDR2 is FQNEAQ (reference sequence). The germline V and J ends were trimmed by 6 bases and 1 base, with 10 bases remaining between them. The CDR3 runs to 14 residues. The CDR3 coding sequence is TGTGCCAGCAGGGCCGGGGGAAGCAATCAGCCCCAGCATTTT. Protein product: CASRAGGSNQPQHF.

This clone was recorded a few times. Other DNA sequences within the sample encode an identical CDR3. This chain links TRBV19 with TRBJ2-2; no clear D gene. The CDR3 extends over 12 amino acids. Germline loops: CDR1 LNHDA, CDR2 SQIVND (reference sequence). V was cut by 4 bases and J by 3 bases, with 3 bases left in between. The CDR3 region has the DNA TGTGCCAGTAGTACATACACCGGGGAGCTGTTTTTT. It codes for CASSTYTGELFF.

This clone was recorded a few times. The chain employs TRBV5-1 and TRBJ2-3, with 9 bases aligning to TRBD1. V was clipped by 9 bases and J by 4 bases; unmatched bases: 9. This CDR3 is built from 14 residues. The germline V gene encodes CDR1 SGHRS and CDR2 YFSETQ. For the CDR3, the DNA is TGCGCCACGGCCGGGACAGGGACGGCAGATACGCAGTATTTT. This codes for CATAGTGTADTQYF.

The chain combines TRBV6-1 with TRBJ1-2, with a tentative D call TRBD1 (6 bases). The CDR3 length is 13 residues. The germline V gene encodes CDR1 MNHNS and CDR2 SASEGT. Deletions cut 6 bases from V and 3 bases from J, with 11 bases between. The CDR3 is CASSDTGYYGYTF. In DNA, the CDR3 is TGTGCCAGCAGCGATACAGGGTACTATGGCTACACCTTC.

This clone showed up just a few times. The gene calls are TRBV5-1 and TRBJ1-1; 8 nucleotides agree with TRBD1. The V gene end was trimmed by 4 bases and the J gene end by 1 base; junction bases not matched to a gene: 6. This CDR3 is built from 15 residues. From germline, CDR1 is SGHRS and CDR2 YFSETQ. The CDR3 coding sequence is TGCGCCAGCAGCCAGAGCAGGGGGCCGAACACTGAAGCTTTCTTT. This gives the protein CASSQSRGPNTEAFF.

V is TRBV5-4 and J is TRBJ2-1, with D possibly being TRBD2 (7 bases). The germline gives CDR1 SGHNT, CDR2 YYREEE (reference sequence). V was trimmed by 0 bases and J by 8 bases, leaving 18 bases between them. The CDR3 has 16 amino acids. This CDR3 reads CASSLGGAGAPDEQFF. CDR3 DNA: TGTGCCAGCAGCTTGGGTGGTGCGGGGGCCCCAGATGAGCAGTTCTTC.

The chain's CDR3 is CASSALAGGRNGELFF. CDR3 nucleotide sequence: TGTGCCAGCAGTGCACTAGCGGGGGGGCGTAACGGGGAGCTGTTTTTT. The chain links TRBV2 to TRBJ2-2; 13 bases map to TRBD2. V shed 4 bases, J shed 7 bases, and the junction held 6 bases outside the gene matches. Per the germline V gene, CDR1 is SNHLY and CDR2 is FYNNEI. This CDR3 comprises 16 residues.

The chain couples TRBV5-1 to TRBJ2-5, with 11 bases that match TRBD2. CDR1 is SGHRS, CDR2 YFSETQ, per germline. The CDR3 contains 14 residues. V was clipped by 2 bases and J by 5 bases; unmatched bases: 2. The CDR3 DNA follows: TGCGCCAGCAGCTTCTCTAGCGGGGGGGAGACCCAGTACTTC. Translated: CASSFSSGGETQYF.

This clone was picked up a small number of times. CDR3 sequence: CASSKALYREGTEAFF. The CDR3 DNA follows: TGTGCCAGCAGCAAAGCGCTATACAGGGAAGGGACTGAAGCTTTCTTT. The rearrangement uses TRBV21-1 and TRBJ1-1; no check of the table's D call, TRBD1, against the DNA was made. TRBV21-1 is recorded as a pseudogene. The CDR3 totals 16 residues.

This clone has more than one count but fewer than ten. This sequence joins TRBV2 and TRBJ2-5, with D maybe TRBD2 (5 bases). Germline CDR1 reads SNHLY; CDR2 reads FYNNEI. V shed 4 bases and J shed 5 bases, with 11 bases lying between them. The CDR3 extends over 13 amino acids. The CDR3 DNA follows: TGTGCCAGCAGTGGAGGACTGTCGGAGACCCAGTACTTC. Protein: CASSGGLSETQYF.

The chain combines TRBV7-2 with TRBJ1-5; D might be TRBD1 (5 bases). Trimming removed 2 bases from V and 5 bases from J, with 10 bases in between. This CDR3 has 14 residues. The germline CDR1 and CDR2 sequences are SGHTA and FQGNSA. CDR3 sequence (DNA): TGTGCCAGCAGCTTACAGGGCAAGGATCAGCCCCAGCATTTT. As protein: CASSLQGKDQPQHF.

In this sample, this clone turned up a few times. The chain links TRBV5-1 to TRBJ2-5; a weak D match, TRBD1 (6 bases). Trimming pared 7 bases from V and 4 bases from J, leaving 14 bases between. Germline CDR1 is SGHRS and CDR2 is YFSETQ. The CDR3 sequence is 13 residues long. CDR3 loop: CASGLQGLETQYF. The CDR3 DNA is TGCGCCAGCGGCCTACAGGGTTTAGAGACCCAGTACTTC. Filled out from reference TRBV5-1 and TRBJ2-5, the complete variable domain reads KAGVTQTPRYLIKTRGQQVTLSCSPISGHRSVSWYQQTPGQGLQFLFEYFSETQRNKGNFPGRFSGRQFSNSRSEMNVSTLELGDSALYLCASGLQGLETQYFGPGTRLLVL.